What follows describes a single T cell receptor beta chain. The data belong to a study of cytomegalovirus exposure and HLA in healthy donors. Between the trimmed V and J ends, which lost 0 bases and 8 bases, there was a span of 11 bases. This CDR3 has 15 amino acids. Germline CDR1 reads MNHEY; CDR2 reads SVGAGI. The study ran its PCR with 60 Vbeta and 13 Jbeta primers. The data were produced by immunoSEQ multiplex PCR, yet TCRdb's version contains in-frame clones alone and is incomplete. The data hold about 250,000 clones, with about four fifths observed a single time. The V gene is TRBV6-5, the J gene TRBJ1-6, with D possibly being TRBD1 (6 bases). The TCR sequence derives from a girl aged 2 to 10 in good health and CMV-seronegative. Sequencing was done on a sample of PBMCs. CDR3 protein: CASSYSGQIYSPLHF. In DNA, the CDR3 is TGTGCCAGCAGTTACTCCGGACAGATATATTCACCCCTCCACTTT.